The sequence of this TCR beta chain was determined in a study of blood T cell repertoires in COVID-19. Across the study: Collection of acute and convalescent COVID-19 samples took place in the United States, Italy and Spain. PBMCs, B-cell-depleted T cells, or T cells were the source of the cDNA or gDNA that made up the material.

Per the original methods: Amplifying reference gene primers gave estimates of nucleated cell counts. Data came from immunoSEQ multiplex PCR; TCRdb stores just in-frame clones and leaves some out. V and J calls and clone size are given by that table; D and trimming were obtained from the DNA. Here the sample spans 230,000 or so clones, approximately 80% being singletons. This CDR3 is built from 14 residues. The germline gives CDR1 SGHTA, CDR2 FQGNSA. Trimming pared 5 bases from V and 1 base from J, leaving 11 bases between. The rearrangement uses TRBV7-2 and TRBJ1-1; D is unresolved. The sequenced material came from peripheral blood. This sequence originates from a middle-aged woman who had recovered from COVID-19. CDR3 residues: CASSRTVRNTEAFF. The CDR3 DNA reads as TGTGCCAGCAGCCGCACGGTAAGGAACACTGAAGCTTTCTTT. The variable domain in full, with the rest retrieved from reference TRBV7-2 and TRBJ1-1, is GAGVSQSPSNKVTEKGKDVELRCDPISGHTALYWYRQSLGQGLEFLIYFQGNSAPDKSGLPSDRFSAERTGGSVSTLTIQRTQQEDSAVYLCASSRTVRNTEAFFGQGTRLTVV.